These 22 T cell receptor beta chains were sequenced from one sample in a study of T cells in Graves' hyperthyroidism and ophthalmopathy. Amplification of TCR beta CDR3 regions was performed using RNA transcripts as template. Primed by the HTBI set, a first-round RT-PCR was run on the TCR CDR3. TCRdb re-derived calls from the multiplex PCR reads in MiXCR, one entry per CDR3 protein. The sample shows about 250,000 distinct CDR3 sequences, 22% of them seen only once. The sample taken for sequencing was blood. The receptors here all came from a young man with Graves' ophthalmopathy.

This clonotype was seen a handful of times. The J gene is TRBJ2-4, the V gene TRBV28; 7 bases align to TRBD1. The CDR3 length is 11 residues. Germline loops: CDR1 MDHEN, CDR2 SYDVKM. V lost 8 bases, J lost 9 bases, and 4 bases stayed unmatched. CDR3 coding DNA: TGTGCCAGCGCAACAGGGGCCATTCAGTACTTC. It codes for CASATGAIQYF. The whole variable domain, filled in from reference TRBV28 and TRBJ2-4, reads DVKVTQSSRYLVKRTGEKVFLECVQDMDHENMFWYRQDPGLGLRLIYFSYDVKMKEKGDIPEGYSVSREKKERFSLILESASTNQTSMYLCASATGAIQYFGAGTRLSVL.

This clonotype was detected a few times. The J gene is TRBJ1-3, the V gene TRBV5-1; 8 bases line up with TRBD1. V dropped 0 bases and J dropped 4; count of bases not matched to a gene: 9. Germline CDR1 and CDR2: SGHRS and YFSETQ. The CDR3 spans 17 residues. The CDR3 DNA sequence: TGCGCCAGCAGCTTGGTATCAGGGGGCTCCTCAGGAAACACCATATATTTT. This translates into CASSLVSGGSSGNTIYF.

This clonotype was seen repeatedly, ten times or more. The chain has TRBV7-9 and TRBJ2-3; D remains ambiguous. The CDR3 is made up of 15 amino acids. The V gene lost 5 bases and the J gene lost 2 bases, with 14 bases spanning the gap. CDR1 is SEHNR, CDR2 FQNEAQ, per germline (reference sequence). The DNA of the CDR3 is TGTGCCAGCAGCCGACGACAAGGCCCCACAGATACGCAGTATTTT. Translating gives CASSRRQGPTDTQYF.

This sequence joins TRBV11-3 and TRBJ2-6, with TRBD1 matching over 9 bases. From germline, CDR1 is SGHNT and CDR2 YENEEA. The CDR3 consists of 17 residues. The J segment lost 3 bases and the V segment lost 6 bases, leaving 9 bases of the junction unmatched. CDR3 DNA sequence: TGTGCCAGCAGTCCCGGGACAGGGCAAAATGGGGCCAACGTCCTGACTTTC. Translating gives CASSPGTGQNGANVLTF.

This clonotype was counted a few times. The chain uses TRBV5-1 and TRBJ2-2; 10 nucleotides match TRBD1. There are 15 residues in the CDR3. In germline, CDR1 is SGHRS, CDR2 YFSETQ. The V gene end was trimmed by 7 bases and the J gene end by 3 bases; junction bases not matched to a gene: 6. The CDR3 loop is CASEPTGGDTGELFF. The CDR3 region has the DNA TGCGCCAGCGAGCCGACAGGGGGCGACACCGGGGAGCTGTTTTTT.

V and J are TRBV6-2 or TRBV6-3 and TRBJ2-2; D is uncertain. The CDR3 covers 14 residues. V was clipped by 5 bases and J by 7 bases, with 14 bases between them. Germline loops: CDR1 MNHEY, CDR2 SVGEGT. CDR3 bases: TGTGCCAGCAGTCGCGGACCACCCGGCGGGGAGCTGTTTTTT. This gives the protein CASSRGPPGGELFF.

The chain is built from TRBV6-2 or TRBV6-3 and TRBJ2-3; 7 nucleotides line up with TRBD1. This CDR3 comprises 16 residues. In germline, CDR1 is MNHEY, CDR2 SVGEGT. V shed 8 bases and J 1 base; nucleotides not matched to a gene: 12. The CDR3 here is CASEPQGVWGTDTQYF. As DNA, the CDR3 is TGTGCCAGCGAACCCCAGGGGGTTTGGGGCACAGATACGCAGTATTTT.

The table lists this clonotype with many counts. The V call is TRBV6-1, the J call TRBJ2-7; 11 positions agree with TRBD2. V lost 4 bases to trimming and J lost 5 bases; unmatched junction nucleotides: 4. The CDR3 runs 14 residues. CDR1 and CDR2 from the germline V gene are MNHNS and SASEGT. The CDR3 loop is CASSASGRFHEQYF. In DNA form, the CDR3 reads TGTGCCAGCAGTGCTAGCGGGAGGTTCCACGAGCAGTACTTC.

The genes are TRBV2 and TRBJ2-4, with D tentatively TRBD1 or TRBD2 (5 bases each). Germline CDR1 reads SNHLY; CDR2 reads FYNNEI. V lost 1 base and J 4 bases, leaving 11 bases between the germline ends. The CDR3 has 15 amino acids. This chain's CDR3 is CASSEDTGPKNIQYF. In nucleotides, the CDR3 is TGTGCCAGCAGTGAAGATACGGGACCAAAAAACATTCAGTACTTC. Drawing the rest from reference TRBV2 and TRBJ2-4, the complete variable domain is EPEVTQTPSHQVTQMGQEVILRCVPISNHLYFYWYRQILGQKVEFLVSFYNNEISEKSEIFDDQFSVERPDGSNFTLKIRSTKLEDSAMYFCASSEDTGPKNIQYFGAGTRLSVL.

This chain links TRBV5-1 with TRBJ2-2, with D hard to call. CDR1 and CDR2 (germline): SGHRS, YFSETQ. V lost 4 bases and J 0 bases, leaving 19 bases between the germline ends. The CDR3 length is 18 residues. The CDR3 loop reads CASSRFAPGFANTGELFF. The CDR3, as DNA: TGCGCCAGCAGCCGCTTCGCCCCGGGCTTCGCGAACACCGGGGAGCTGTTTTTT. The variable domain in full, completed from reference TRBV5-1 and TRBJ2-2, reads KAGVTQTPRYLIKTRGQQVTLSCSPISGHRSVSWYQQTPGQGLQFLFEYFSETQRNKGNFPGRFSGRQFSNSRSEMNVSTLELGDSALYLCASSRFAPGFANTGELFFGEGSRLTVL.

This clonotype was seen many times. The chain recombines TRBV2 with TRBJ2-5, with D perhaps matching TRBD1 or TRBD2 (6 bases each). The CDR3 extends over 14 amino acids. The V gene lost 6 bases and the J gene lost 3 bases, with 14 bases spanning the gap. Germline V lookup: CDR1 SNHLY, CDR2 FYNNEI. DNA of the CDR3: TGTGCCAGCAGCCCCCTAGGGGGGAAAGAGACCCAGTACTTC. Its protein product is CASSPLGGKETQYF.

The V gene is TRBV9, the J gene TRBJ2-3; 10 positions match TRBD2. CDR3 length: 17 amino acids. V dropped 0 bases and J dropped 2; count of bases not matched to a gene: 6. Germline CDR1 and CDR2: SGDLS and YYNGEE. The DNA of the CDR3 is TGTGCCAGCAGCGTAGCGGCTAGCGGGGGATACACAGATACGCAGTATTTT. Its translation: CASSVAASGGYTDTQYF.

This clonotype turned up a few times. The genes are TRBV3-1 and TRBJ1-6, with no clear D. The germline V gene encodes CDR1 LGHDT and CDR2 YNNKEL (reference sequence). The length of the CDR3 is 14 residues. The V end lost 3 bases, the J end lost 13 bases, and 16 bases lay between the germline ends. The CDR3 sequence is CASSHSLGEAPLHF. CDR3 sequence (DNA): TGTGCCAGCAGCCATTCCCTTGGGGAAGCCCCCCTCCACTTT.

The genes are TRBV10-2 and TRBJ2-1; D possibly corresponds to TRBD1 (5 bases). CDR1 is WSHSY and CDR2 is SAAADI in the germline V gene. The CDR3 has 13 residues. Trimming shortened V by 2 bases and J by 4 bases, and 6 bases separated the two germline ends. CDR3 DNA sequence: TGCGCCAGCAGTGAGACAGGATACAATGAGCAGTTCTTC. It is translated as CASSETGYNEQFF.

The chain links TRBV2 to TRBJ1-2; 7 positions agree with TRBD1. The CDR3 is made up of 13 amino acids. Per the germline V gene, CDR1 is SNHLY and CDR2 is FYNNEI. V lost 7 bases to trimming and J lost 5 bases; unmatched junction nucleotides: 7. In DNA, the CDR3 is TGTGCCAGCAACAGGGGCAAAGGGTATGGCTACACCTTC. Amino acid sequence: CASNRGKGYGYTF.

There are a few counts of this clonotype. The chain uses TRBV5-1 and TRBJ2-1; 9 bases line up with TRBD2. V shed 2 bases, J shed 4 bases, and the junction held 4 bases outside the gene matches. CDR1 and CDR2 (germline): SGHRS, YFSETQ. This CDR3 spans 15 amino acids. Here the CDR3 DNA reads TGCGCCAGCAGCTTAACTAGCGGGCTTTACAATGAGCAGTTCTTC. Translation: CASSLTSGLYNEQFF.

V gene TRBV19 combines with J gene TRBJ1-6, with 10 bases lining up with TRBD1. With 6 bases clipped from V and 9 bases from J, the junction kept 8 bases outside the gene matches. The CDR3 is 15 residues long. CDR1 LNHDA and CDR2 SQIVND come from the germline V gene (reference sequence). In DNA form, the CDR3 reads TGTGCCAGTAGCGATAAAAGGACAGGGGGTTCACCCCTCCACTTT. Its protein is CASSDKRTGGSPLHF.

The chain recombines TRBV28 with TRBJ2-7; the match to TRBD2 covers 14 bases. The germline V gene has CDR1 MDHEN and CDR2 SYDVKM. The V segment lost 8 bases and the J segment 6 bases; nucleotides outside the gene matches: 9. The CDR3 sequence is 15 residues long. The CDR3 here is CASVVGLAGAPEQYF. In DNA, the CDR3 is TGTGCCAGCGTCGTGGGACTAGCGGGAGCCCCCGAGCAGTACTTC.

In its sample, this clonotype was seen many times. The chain carries TRBV5-1 and TRBJ1-2, with 7 bases identical to TRBD1. V was pared by 3 bases and J by 0 bases, with 8 bases of the junction left unmatched. Germline CDR1 reads SGHRS; CDR2 reads YFSETQ. CDR3 length equals 16 residues. CDR3 protein: CASSYSAGQSNYGYTF. The CDR3 DNA follows: TGCGCCAGCAGCTACTCCGCGGGACAGTCTAACTATGGCTACACCTTC.

In DNA form, the CDR3 reads TGTGCCAGCAGCTTGTCGAAAGGGAGGAGCGGGAGGGCCTGGGACTCATACAATGAGCAGTTCTTC. Protein sequence: CASSLSKGRSGRAWDSYNEQFF. The J gene is TRBJ2-1, the V gene TRBV11-3; 10 nucleotides line up with TRBD2. In germline, CDR1 is SGHNT, CDR2 YENEEA. The CDR3 has 22 residues. V lost 3 bases to trimming and J lost 4 bases; unmatched junction nucleotides: 24.

This clonotype occurred many times. The V and J genes are TRBV12-3 or TRBV12-4 and TRBJ2-4; D may match TRBD1 or TRBD2 (5 bases each). The V and J ends lost 5 bases and 9 bases respectively, with 17 bases between them. The length of the CDR3 is 14 residues. This CDR3 reads CASSPLGETIIQYF. In DNA form, the CDR3 reads TGTGCCAGCAGTCCATTAGGGGAGACTATCATTCAGTACTTC.

This chain uses TRBV6-2 or TRBV6-3 with TRBJ2-5, with 12 bases matching TRBD1. Losses at the gene ends were 7 bases for V and 4 bases for J; bases not matched to a gene: 7. CDR3 size: 15 residues. Germline V lookup: CDR1 MNHEY, CDR2 SVGEGT. The DNA of the CDR3 is TGTGCCAGCACTCCCGGGACAGGGGGCCGAGAGACCCAGTACTTC. It codes for CASTPGTGGRETQYF.